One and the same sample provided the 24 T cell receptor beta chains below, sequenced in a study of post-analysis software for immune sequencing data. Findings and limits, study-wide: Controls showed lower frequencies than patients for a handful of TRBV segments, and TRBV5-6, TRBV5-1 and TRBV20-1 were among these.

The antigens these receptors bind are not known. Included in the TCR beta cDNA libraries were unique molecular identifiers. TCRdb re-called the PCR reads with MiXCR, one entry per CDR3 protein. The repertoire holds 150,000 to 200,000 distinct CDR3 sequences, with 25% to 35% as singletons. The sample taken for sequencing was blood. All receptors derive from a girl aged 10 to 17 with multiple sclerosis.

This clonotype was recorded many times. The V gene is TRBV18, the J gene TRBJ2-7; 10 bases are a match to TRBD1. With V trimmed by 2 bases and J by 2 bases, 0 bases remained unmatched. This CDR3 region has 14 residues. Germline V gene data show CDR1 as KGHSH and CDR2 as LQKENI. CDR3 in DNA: TGTGCCAGCTCACCAGACAGGGGGCCCTACGAGCAGTACTTC. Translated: CASSPDRGPYEQYF.

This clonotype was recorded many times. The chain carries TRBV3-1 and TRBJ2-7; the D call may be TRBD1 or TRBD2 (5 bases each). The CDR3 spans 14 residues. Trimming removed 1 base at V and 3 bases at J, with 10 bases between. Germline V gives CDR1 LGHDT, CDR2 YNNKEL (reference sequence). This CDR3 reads CASSQAGGFYEQYF. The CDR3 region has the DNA TGTGCCAGCAGCCAAGCTGGGGGTTTCTACGAGCAGTACTTC.

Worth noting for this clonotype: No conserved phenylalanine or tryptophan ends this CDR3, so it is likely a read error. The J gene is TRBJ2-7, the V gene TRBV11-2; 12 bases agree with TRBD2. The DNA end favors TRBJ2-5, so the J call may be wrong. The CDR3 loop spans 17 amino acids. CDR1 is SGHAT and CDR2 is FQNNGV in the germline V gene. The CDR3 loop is CASSLELAGGPRETQYC. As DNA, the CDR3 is TGTGCCAGCAGCTTAGAGCTAGCGGGAGGGCCTAGGGAGACCCAGTACTGC.

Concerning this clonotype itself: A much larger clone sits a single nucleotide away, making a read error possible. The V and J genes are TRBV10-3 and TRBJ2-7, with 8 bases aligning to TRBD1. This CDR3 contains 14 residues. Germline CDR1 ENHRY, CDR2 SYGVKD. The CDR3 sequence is CAATPGQDSYKQYF. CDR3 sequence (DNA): TGTGCCGCAACCCCGGGACAGGACTCCTACAAGCAGTACTTC.

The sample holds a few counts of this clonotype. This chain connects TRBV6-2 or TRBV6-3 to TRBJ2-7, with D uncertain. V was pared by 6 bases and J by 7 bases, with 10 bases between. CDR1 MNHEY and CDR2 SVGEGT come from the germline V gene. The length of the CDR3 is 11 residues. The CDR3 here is CASRSMWEQYF. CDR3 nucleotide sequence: TGTGCCAGCAGATCCATGTGGGAGCAGTACTTC.

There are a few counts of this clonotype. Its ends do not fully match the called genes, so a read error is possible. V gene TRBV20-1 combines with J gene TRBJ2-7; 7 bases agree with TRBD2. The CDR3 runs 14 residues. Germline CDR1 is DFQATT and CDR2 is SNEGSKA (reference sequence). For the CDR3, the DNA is TGCAGTGCTGTCTTTGCGGGGGACTCCCACGAGCAGTACTTC. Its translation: CSAVFAGDSHEQYF.

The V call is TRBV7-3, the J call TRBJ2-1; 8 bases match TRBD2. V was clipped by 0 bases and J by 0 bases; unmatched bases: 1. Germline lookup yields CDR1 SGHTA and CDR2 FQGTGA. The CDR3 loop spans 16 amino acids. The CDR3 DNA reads TGTGCCAGCAGCTTAACCGCGGGGGGCTCCTACAATGAGCAGTTCTTC. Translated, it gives CASSLTAGGSYNEQFF.

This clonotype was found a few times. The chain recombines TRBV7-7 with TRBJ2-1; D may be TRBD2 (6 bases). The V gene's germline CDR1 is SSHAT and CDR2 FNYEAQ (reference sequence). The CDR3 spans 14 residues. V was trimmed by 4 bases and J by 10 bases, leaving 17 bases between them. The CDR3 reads CASSYSGPSSEQFF. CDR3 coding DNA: TGTGCCAGCAGCTATAGCGGTCCTTCCTCGGAGCAGTTCTTC.

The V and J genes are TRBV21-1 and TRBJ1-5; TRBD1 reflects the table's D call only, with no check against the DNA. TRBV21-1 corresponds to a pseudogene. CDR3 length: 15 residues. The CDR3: CVSIKGWGRNQPQHF. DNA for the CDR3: TGTGTCAGCATCAAGGGATGGGGACGGAATCAGCCCCAGCATTTT.

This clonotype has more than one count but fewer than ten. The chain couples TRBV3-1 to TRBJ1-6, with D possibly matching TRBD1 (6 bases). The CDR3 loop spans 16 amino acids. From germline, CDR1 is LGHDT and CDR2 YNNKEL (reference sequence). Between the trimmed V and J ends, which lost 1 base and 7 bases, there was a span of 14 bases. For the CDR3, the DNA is TGTGCCAGCAGCCAAGGTTTGGGGGCGCGGAATTCACCCCTCCACTTT. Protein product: CASSQGLGARNSPLHF.

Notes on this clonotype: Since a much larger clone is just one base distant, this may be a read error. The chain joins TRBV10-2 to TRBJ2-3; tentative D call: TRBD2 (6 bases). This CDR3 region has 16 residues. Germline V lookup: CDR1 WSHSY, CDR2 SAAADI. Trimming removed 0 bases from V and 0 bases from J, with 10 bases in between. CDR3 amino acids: CASSESGRDSTDTQYF. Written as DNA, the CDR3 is TGCGCCAGCAGTGAGTCAGGGCGGGACAGCACAGATACGCAGTATTTT.

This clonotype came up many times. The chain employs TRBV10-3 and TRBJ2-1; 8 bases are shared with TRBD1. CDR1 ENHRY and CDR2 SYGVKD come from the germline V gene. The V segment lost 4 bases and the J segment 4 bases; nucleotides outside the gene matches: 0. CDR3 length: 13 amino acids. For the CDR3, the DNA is TGTGCCATCAGTGGGGACAGGTACAATGAGCAGTTCTTC. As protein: CAISGDRYNEQFF.

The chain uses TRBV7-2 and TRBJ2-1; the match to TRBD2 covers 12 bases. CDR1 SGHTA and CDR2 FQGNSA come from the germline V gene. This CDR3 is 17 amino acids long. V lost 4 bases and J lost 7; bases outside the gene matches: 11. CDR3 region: CASSSQPTSGSRNEQFF. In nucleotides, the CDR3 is TGTGCCAGCAGCTCTCAACCGACTAGCGGGAGTAGAAATGAGCAGTTCTTC.

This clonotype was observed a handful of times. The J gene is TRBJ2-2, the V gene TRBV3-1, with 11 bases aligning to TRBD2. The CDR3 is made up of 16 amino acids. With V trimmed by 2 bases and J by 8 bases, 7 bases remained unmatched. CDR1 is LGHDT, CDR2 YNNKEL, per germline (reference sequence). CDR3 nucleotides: TGTGCCAGCAGCCAAAGTAGCGGGAGGGCCGTTGGGGAGCTGTTTTTT. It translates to CASSQSSGRAVGELFF.

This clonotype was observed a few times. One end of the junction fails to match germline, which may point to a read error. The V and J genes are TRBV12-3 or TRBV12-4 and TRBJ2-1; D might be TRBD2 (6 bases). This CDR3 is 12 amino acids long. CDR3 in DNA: TGTGCCAGCAGTCTAGCGATTGGTGTAGAGTTCTTC. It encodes CASSLAIGVEFF.

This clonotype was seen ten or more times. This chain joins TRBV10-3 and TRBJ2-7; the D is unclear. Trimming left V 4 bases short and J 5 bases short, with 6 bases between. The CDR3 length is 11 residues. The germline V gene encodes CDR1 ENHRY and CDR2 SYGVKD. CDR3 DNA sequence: TGTGCCATCAGTGCCGCGAACGAGCAGTACTTC. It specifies CAISAANEQYF.

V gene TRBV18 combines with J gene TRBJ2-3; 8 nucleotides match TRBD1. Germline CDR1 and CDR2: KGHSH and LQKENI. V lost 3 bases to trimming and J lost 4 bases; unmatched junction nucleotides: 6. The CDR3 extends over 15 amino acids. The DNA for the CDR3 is TGTGCCAGCTCACCGGACAGGGAGAACGCAGATACGCAGTATTTT. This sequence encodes CASSPDRENADTQYF. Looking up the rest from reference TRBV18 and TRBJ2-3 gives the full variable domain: NAGVMQNPRHLVRRRGQEARLRCSPMKGHSHVYWYRQLPEEGLKFMVYLQKENIIDESGMPKERFSAEFPKEGPSILRIQQVVRGDSAAYFCASSPDRENADTQYFGPGTRLTVL.

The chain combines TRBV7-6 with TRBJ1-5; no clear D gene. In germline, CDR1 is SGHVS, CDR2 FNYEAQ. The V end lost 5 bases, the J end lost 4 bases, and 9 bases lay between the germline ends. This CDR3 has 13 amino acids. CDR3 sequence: CASSPWSNQPQHF. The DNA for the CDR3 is TGTGCCAGCAGCCCTTGGTCTAATCAGCCCCAGCATTTT.

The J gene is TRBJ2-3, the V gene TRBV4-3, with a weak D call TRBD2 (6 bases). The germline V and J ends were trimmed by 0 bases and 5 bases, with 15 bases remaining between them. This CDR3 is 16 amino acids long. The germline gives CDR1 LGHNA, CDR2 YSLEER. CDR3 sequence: CASSQDESGLGDTQYF. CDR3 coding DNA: TGCGCCAGCAGCCAAGATGAAAGCGGGCTGGGAGATACGCAGTATTTT.

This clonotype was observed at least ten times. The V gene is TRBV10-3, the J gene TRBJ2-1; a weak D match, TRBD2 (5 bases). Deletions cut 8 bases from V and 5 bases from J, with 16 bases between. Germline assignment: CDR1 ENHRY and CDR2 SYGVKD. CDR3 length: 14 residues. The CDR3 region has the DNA TGTGCCATCGTTAGCGACTTCCCTGACAATGAGCAGTTCTTC. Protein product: CAIVSDFPDNEQFF.

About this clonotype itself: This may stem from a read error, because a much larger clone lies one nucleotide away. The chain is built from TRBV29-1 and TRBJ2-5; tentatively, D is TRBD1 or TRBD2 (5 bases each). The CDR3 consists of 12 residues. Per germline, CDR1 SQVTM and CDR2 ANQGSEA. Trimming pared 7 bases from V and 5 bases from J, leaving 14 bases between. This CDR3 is CSGEGPGETQYF. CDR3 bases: TGCAGCGGTGAGGGGCCCGGCGAGACCCAGTACTTC.

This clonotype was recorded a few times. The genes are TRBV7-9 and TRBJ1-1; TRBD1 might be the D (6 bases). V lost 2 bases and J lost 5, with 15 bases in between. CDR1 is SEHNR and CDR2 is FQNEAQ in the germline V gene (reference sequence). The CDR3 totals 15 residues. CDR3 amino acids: CASSLSMGAKTEAFF. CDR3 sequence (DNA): TGTGCCAGCAGCTTATCGATGGGGGCGAAGACTGAAGCTTTCTTT.

The chain's CDR3 is CASSPFAGDTDTQYF. The CDR3 DNA is TGTGCCAGCTCACCATTTGCAGGGGACACAGATACGCAGTATTTT. This chain joins TRBV18 and TRBJ2-3; weak D call: TRBD1 (6 bases). The CDR3 length is 15 residues. Deletions cut 2 bases from V and 2 bases from J, with 11 bases between. Looked up from germline, CDR1 is KGHSH and CDR2 is LQKENI.

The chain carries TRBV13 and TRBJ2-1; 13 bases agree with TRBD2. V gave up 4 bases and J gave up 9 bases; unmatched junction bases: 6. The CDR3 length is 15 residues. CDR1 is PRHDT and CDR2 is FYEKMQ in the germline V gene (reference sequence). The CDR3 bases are TGTGCCAGCAGCTCCGGGACTAGCGGGAATACTGAGCAGTTCTTC. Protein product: CASSSGTSGNTEQFF.